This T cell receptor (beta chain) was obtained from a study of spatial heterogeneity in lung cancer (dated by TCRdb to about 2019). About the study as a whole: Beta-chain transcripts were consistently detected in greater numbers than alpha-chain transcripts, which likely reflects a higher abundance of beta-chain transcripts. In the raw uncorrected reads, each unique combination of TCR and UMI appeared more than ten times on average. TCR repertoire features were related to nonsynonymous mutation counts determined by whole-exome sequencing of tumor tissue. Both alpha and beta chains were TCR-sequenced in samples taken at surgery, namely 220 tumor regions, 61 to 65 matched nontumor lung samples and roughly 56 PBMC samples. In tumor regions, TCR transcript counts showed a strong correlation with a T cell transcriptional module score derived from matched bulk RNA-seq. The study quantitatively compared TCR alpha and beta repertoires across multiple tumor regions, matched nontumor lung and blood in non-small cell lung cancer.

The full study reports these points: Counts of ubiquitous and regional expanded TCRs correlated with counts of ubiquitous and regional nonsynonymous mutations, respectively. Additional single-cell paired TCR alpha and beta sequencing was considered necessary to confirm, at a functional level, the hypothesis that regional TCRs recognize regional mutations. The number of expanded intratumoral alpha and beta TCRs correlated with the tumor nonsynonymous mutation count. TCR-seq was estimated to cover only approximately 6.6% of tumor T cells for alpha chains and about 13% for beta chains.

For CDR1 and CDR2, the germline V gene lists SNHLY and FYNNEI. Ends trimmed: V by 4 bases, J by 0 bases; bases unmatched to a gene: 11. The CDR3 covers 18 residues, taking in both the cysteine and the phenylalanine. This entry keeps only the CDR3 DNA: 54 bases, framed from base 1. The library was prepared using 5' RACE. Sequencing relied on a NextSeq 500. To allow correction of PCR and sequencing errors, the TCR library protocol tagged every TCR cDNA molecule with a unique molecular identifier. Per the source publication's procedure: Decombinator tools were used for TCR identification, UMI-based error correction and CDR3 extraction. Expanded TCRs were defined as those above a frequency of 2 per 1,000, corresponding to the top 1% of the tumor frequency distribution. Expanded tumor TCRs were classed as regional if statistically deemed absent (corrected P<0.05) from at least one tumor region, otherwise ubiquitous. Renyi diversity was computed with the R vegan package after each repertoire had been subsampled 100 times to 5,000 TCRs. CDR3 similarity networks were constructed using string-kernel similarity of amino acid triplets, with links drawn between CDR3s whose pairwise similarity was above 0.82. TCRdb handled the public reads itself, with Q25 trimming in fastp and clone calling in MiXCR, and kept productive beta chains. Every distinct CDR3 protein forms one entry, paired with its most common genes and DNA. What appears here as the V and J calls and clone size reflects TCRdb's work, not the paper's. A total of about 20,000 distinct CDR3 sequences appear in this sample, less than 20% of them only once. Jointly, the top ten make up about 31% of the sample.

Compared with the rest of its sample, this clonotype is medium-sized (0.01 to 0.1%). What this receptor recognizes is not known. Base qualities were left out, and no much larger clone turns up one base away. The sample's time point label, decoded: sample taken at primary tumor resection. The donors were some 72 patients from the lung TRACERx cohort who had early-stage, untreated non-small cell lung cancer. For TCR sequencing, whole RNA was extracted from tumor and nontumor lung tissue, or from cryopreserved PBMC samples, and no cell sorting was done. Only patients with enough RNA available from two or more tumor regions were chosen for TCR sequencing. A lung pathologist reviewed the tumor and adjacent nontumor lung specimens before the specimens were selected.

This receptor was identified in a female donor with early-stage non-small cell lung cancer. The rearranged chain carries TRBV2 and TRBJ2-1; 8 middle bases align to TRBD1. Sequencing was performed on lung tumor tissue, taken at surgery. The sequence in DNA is TGTGCCAGCAGTGGATCCGGGACAGGAACCAGCTCCTACAATGAGCAGTTCTTC. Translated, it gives CASSGSGTGTSSYNEQFF.